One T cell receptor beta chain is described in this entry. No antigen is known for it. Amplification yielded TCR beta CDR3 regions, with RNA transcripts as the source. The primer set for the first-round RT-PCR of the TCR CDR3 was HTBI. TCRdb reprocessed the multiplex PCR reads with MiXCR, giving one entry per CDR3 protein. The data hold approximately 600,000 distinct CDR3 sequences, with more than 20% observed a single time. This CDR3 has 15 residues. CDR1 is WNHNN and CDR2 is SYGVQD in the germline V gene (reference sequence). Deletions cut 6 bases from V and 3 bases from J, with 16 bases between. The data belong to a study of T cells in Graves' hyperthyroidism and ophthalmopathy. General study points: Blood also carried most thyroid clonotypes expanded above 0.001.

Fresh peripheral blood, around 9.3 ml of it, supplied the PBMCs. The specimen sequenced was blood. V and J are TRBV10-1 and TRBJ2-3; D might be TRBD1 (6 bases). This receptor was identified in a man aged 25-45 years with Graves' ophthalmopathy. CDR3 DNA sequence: TGCGCCAGCAGCTCGTTTGGAAGGGGGACAGATACGCAGTATTTT. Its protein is CASSSFGRGTDTQYF.